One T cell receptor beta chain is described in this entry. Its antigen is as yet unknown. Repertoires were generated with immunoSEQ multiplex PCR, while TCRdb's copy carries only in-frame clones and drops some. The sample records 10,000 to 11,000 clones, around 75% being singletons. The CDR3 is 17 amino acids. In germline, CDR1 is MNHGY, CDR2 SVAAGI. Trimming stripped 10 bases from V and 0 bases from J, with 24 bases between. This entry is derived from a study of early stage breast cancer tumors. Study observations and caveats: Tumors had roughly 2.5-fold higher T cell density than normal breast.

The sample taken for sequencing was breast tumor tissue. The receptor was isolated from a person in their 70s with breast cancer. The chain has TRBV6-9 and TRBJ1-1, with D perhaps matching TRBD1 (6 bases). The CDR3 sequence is CAIATKRDNSVNTEAFF. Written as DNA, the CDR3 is TGTGCCATCGCGACGAAAAGGGACAACAGCGTGAACACTGAAGCTTTCTTT.